This entry concerns a single T cell receptor beta chain. This sample is drawn from a study of blood T cell repertoires in COVID-19. V was trimmed by 4 bases and J by 0 bases, leaving 9 bases between them. The CDR3 covers 14 residues. Germline loops: CDR1 SGHRS, CDR2 YFSETQ. Data came from immunoSEQ multiplex PCR; TCRdb stores just in-frame clones and leaves some out. The repertoire has about 120,000 clones, 78% of them found once; the top ten carry about 2%. This TCR was recovered from a man aged 65 to 85 with acute or convalescent COVID-19. The chain joins TRBV5-1 to TRBJ2-3; D call uncertain. Sequencing was performed on peripheral blood. CDR3 bases: TGCGCCAGCAGCCCTACAGCTAGCACAGATACGCAGTATTTT. Protein: CASSPTASTDTQYF.